This T cell receptor (beta chain) was identified during a study of a mutant IDH1 vaccine in newly diagnosed glioma. The CDR3 is 16 residues long. Germline lookup yields CDR1 KGHSH and CDR2 LQKENI. V dropped 3 bases and J dropped 2; count of bases not matched to a gene: 7. The time point is: week 11, during vaccination. One vaccine dose held 300 ug of mutant IDH1 20-mer peptide and came with topical imiquimod. A note on this clone: Its antigen is currently unknown.

The protocol was immunoSEQ multiplex PCR, while the TCRdb copy is restricted to in-frame clones and leaves out a portion. In the table there are about 62,000 clones, about 89% of which are singletons. The rearrangement joins TRBV18 to TRBJ1-3; TRBD1 aligns across 7 bases. The sequence was collected from a man in his forties or fifties with glioma. Sample: PBMCs, taken from a glioma patient whose treatment included an IDH1 peptide vaccine. In DNA, the CDR3 is TGTGCCAGCTCACCCGCAGGGGGACGGACTGGAAACACCATATATTTT. It specifies CASSPAGGRTGNTIYF.